The 12 T cell receptor beta chains reported below all come from one sample, sequenced in a study of CD8+ T cells in alopecia areata. As the sequencing template, cDNA was produced by extracting RNA and reverse transcribing it. Libraries were prepared by immunoSEQ multiplex PCR; TCRdb keeps only in-frame clonotypes and omits some of them. The sample lists around 190,000 clones, roughly three fifths occurring once. Treatment here: oral pan-JAK inhibitor, 5-10 mg twice daily. Sequenced here: CD4+ T cells sorted from blood, sampled around week 50, from a patient treated with tofacitinib. These receptors originate from a human donor with alopecia areata.

In this sample, this clone turned up a few times. The chain uses TRBV2 and TRBJ2-7; TRBD2 might be the D (6 bases). There are 16 residues in the CDR3. CDR1 is SNHLY, CDR2 FYNNEI, per germline. V was cut by 6 bases and J by 2 bases, with 20 bases left in between. The CDR3 nucleotides read TGTGCCAGCAGCCAAACCGGGACTCCCTGGGCCTACGAGCAGTACTTC. It encodes CASSQTGTPWAYEQYF.

The chain uses TRBV5-1 and TRBJ1-5; D not resolved. This CDR3 is 15 amino acids long. Germline V gives CDR1 SGHRS, CDR2 YFSETQ. V lost 0 bases, J lost 4 bases, and 11 bases lay in between. The CDR3 region has the DNA TGCGCCAGCAGCTTGGAGGACCCGGTAAATCAGCCCCAGCATTTT. Translation: CASSLEDPVNQPQHF.

A note on this clone: This same CDR3 is encoded by further DNA sequences in the sample. This chain connects TRBV6-5 to TRBJ2-1; D gene ambiguous. Looked up from germline, CDR1 is MNHEY and CDR2 is SVGAGI. V dropped 3 bases and J dropped 9 bases, with 6 bases sitting between them. There are 11 residues in the CDR3. CDR3 region: CASSYMGEQFF. The CDR3 nucleotides are TGTGCCAGCAGTTATATGGGTGAGCAGTTCTTC.

J is TRBJ1-2 and V is TRBV30; D uncertain. Germline V gene data show CDR1 as GTSNPN and CDR2 as SVGIG (reference sequence). V was shortened by 0 bases and J by 6 bases, with 17 bases between the two germline ends. There are 15 residues in the CDR3. CDR3 in DNA: TGTGCCTGGAGTGTACTGGGGATAAGTATGGATGGCTACACCTTC. The encoded protein is CAWSVLGISMDGYTF.

The chain has TRBV4-3 and TRBJ2-3; D remains ambiguous. Germline lookup yields CDR1 LGHNA and CDR2 YSLEER. CDR3 length equals 13 residues. Trimming took off 0 bases at V and 4 bases at J, with 5 bases between the two ends. This CDR3 is CASSQESADTQYF. The CDR3 nucleotides are TGCGCCAGCAGCCAAGAATCGGCAGATACGCAGTATTTT.

The chain is built from TRBV11-3 and TRBJ1-6; TRBD1 is a possible D gene (5 bases). The germline V gene has CDR1 SGHNT and CDR2 YENEEA. V was clipped by 5 bases and J by 10 bases, with 15 bases between them. This CDR3 is 14 amino acids long. The CDR3 here is CASSKTRVGSPLHF. The CDR3 nucleotides read TGTGCCAGCAGCAAAACCAGGGTAGGGTCACCCCTCCACTTT.

The chain is built from TRBV13 and TRBJ2-6; D is ambiguous. Trimming pared 1 base from V and 4 bases from J, leaving 8 bases between. Germline V gives CDR1 PRHDT, CDR2 FYEKMQ (reference sequence). The CDR3 has 15 residues. In nucleotides, the CDR3 is TGTGCCAGCAGCTTAGAGGGAATGGGGGCCAACGTCCTGACTTTC. This translates into CASSLEGMGANVLTF.

This clone was seen repeatedly, ten times or more. The CDR3 coding sequence is TGTGCCAGCAGTGAGGACCGAACAACTAATGAAAAACTGTTTTTT. Translated: CASSEDRTTNEKLFF. V gene TRBV2 combines with J gene TRBJ1-4; no reliable D call. Germline loops: CDR1 SNHLY, CDR2 FYNNEI. The V end lost 3 bases, the J end lost 0 bases, and 8 bases lay between the germline ends. The CDR3 extends over 15 amino acids.

The rearrangement links TRBV30 to TRBJ1-6; D remains unclear. V was trimmed by 8 bases and J by 9 bases, leaving 23 bases between them. The CDR3 sequence is 15 residues long. CDR1 and CDR2 (germline): GTSNPN, SVGIG (reference sequence). The CDR3 bases are TGTGCCCTCCAATCGGTCGGAGGGATTTTTTCACCCCTCCACTTT. Translating it yields CALQSVGGIFSPLHF.

This clone occurred many times. The chain has TRBV2 and TRBJ2-7; the D is unclear. V was shortened by 6 bases and J by 0 bases, with 6 bases between the two germline ends. The length of the CDR3 is 12 residues. Germline V gene lookup returns CDR1 SNHLY and CDR2 FYNNEI. In nucleotides, the CDR3 is TGTGCCAGCAGACTGTTCTCCTACGAGCAGTACTTC. This gives the protein CASRLFSYEQYF.

The chain couples TRBV6-1 to TRBJ1-1, with D possibly matching TRBD1 (6 bases). Germline V gives CDR1 MNHNS, CDR2 SASEGT. V dropped 6 bases and J dropped 10 bases, with 15 bases sitting between them. CDR3 length equals 12 residues. In DNA, the CDR3 is TGTGCCAGCAGCCCTTTAGGGGGAGGAGCTTTCTTT. Encoded protein: CASSPLGGGAFF.

V usage is TRBV28 and J usage is TRBJ2-7; D tentatively reads TRBD1 or TRBD2 (5 bases each). V was clipped by 10 bases and J by 2 bases, with 15 bases between them. From germline, CDR1 is MDHEN and CDR2 SYDVKM. The CDR3 covers 13 residues. The CDR3 DNA reads TGTGCCACCACTCCCGGGACCACCTACGAGCAGTACTTC. It is translated as CATTPGTTYEQYF.